This T cell receptor beta chain is from a study of regulatory T cells in long-lasting Graves disease. Relying on iRepertoire HTBI primers and Arm-PCR of CDR3 regions, the team built TCR beta libraries. Using its own MiXCR run on the multiplex PCR reads, TCRdb lists one record per CDR3 protein. The sample shows about 470,000 distinct CDR3 sequences, less than 25% of them seen only once. Described time point: persistent/refractory GD, antithyroid drugs over 5 years with positive TRAb. Isolated PBMC RNA provided the starting material for the TCR library. The V gene lost 2 bases and the J gene lost 4 bases, with 9 bases spanning the gap. Germline CDR1 is MNHEY and CDR2 is SMNVEV (reference sequence). CDR3 length: 14 residues. Ten or more counts support this clonotype.

The rearrangement links TRBV27 to TRBJ1-5; D unresolved. The source is a female donor with Graves disease. The sequencing here drew on peripheral blood mononuclear cells (PBMCs), taken when the disease was refractory, from a patient treated with antithyroid drugs. The CDR3 reads CASSLNPTNQPQHF. The CDR3, as DNA: TGTGCCAGCAGTTTAAACCCGACAAATCAGCCCCAGCATTTT.